This T cell receptor beta chain was captured in a study of T cell repertoires in cytomegalovirus infection. Whole-study context: Public TCR beta signatures indicated both CMV infection and matching HLA type.

Concerning this clonotype itself: The antigen remains undetermined. A clone one base away is much larger, so this may be a read error.

MiXCR, applied by TCRdb to the reads, yields one record per CDR3 protein. The sample includes about a million distinct CDR3 sequences, 25% to 40% of them seen just once. Trimming pared 3 bases from V and 17 bases from J, leaving 20 bases between. There are 14 residues in the CDR3. The germline V gene encodes CDR1 SEHNR and CDR2 FQNEAQ (reference sequence). V is TRBV7-9 and J is TRBJ1-6, with a possible D match to TRBD1 (5 bases). This material consisted of cultured CD8+ T cells from PBMCs, taken from culture after CMV antigen stimulation. The clonotype was recovered from a human donor in good health (CMV status not recorded). Some clones in this sample may be carry-over from other donors' samples. The DNA for the CDR3 is TGTGCCAGCAGCTTCCGGGACCACCCTTTGCCCATCCACTTT. It translates to CASSFRDHPLPIHF.